The clone carrying this T cell receptor (beta chain) was counted at least ten times. The antigen remains unidentified. Germline assignment: CDR1 SQVTM and CDR2 ANQGSEA. This CDR3 spans 12 amino acids. Trimming left V 3 bases short and J 4 bases short, with 9 bases between. Exclusion of a patient resulted from uncontrolled infection, other autoimmune disease, pregnancy or lactation. The authors obtained PBMCs from about 9 ml of fresh peripheral blood. The sample originates from a study of T cells in Graves' hyperthyroidism and ophthalmopathy. Researchers took RNA transcripts and amplified the TCR beta CDR3 regions from them. The HTBI primer set drove a first-round RT-PCR of the TCR CDR3. Each CDR3 protein is one row after TCRdb ran MiXCR on the multiplex PCR reads. The table records about 410,000 distinct CDR3 sequences, over 12% of them present only once. Study results and limitations: The model identified upcoming ophthalmopathy a median approximately six months ahead of onset. Blood samples included most of the expanded thyroid clonotypes exceeding 0.001.

Sequences were obtained from blood. This TCR was recovered from a man younger than 30 with Graves' ophthalmopathy. The chain carries TRBV29-1 and TRBJ1-2; D is possibly TRBD1 (5 bases). The CDR3 region is CSVDQGGYGYTF. The CDR3 DNA is TGCAGCGTTGACCAGGGTGGCTATGGCTACACCTTC.